This T cell receptor beta chain came from a study of immune evolution from preneoplasia to lung adenocarcinoma. Study at large: HLA loss of heterozygosity: roughly 6.4% AIS, less than 18% MIA, about 35% ADC, none AAH. Study-wide results and limits: Later-stage lesions seemingly showed higher T cell density and diversity than normal lung. KRAS-mutant nodules had the highest T cell clonality.

Histologic diagnosis was independently verified by two lung pathologists. Worth noting for this clone: Its matching antigen is unknown.

Trimming pared 5 bases from V and 3 bases from J, leaving 14 bases between. The CDR3 contains 14 residues. CDR1 and CDR2 (germline): MDHEN, SYDVKM. Sequencing was performed with immunoSEQ multiplex PCR; in TCRdb, only in-frame clones are kept and a portion is missing. This table holds tens of thousands of clones, approximately 80% found once. The chain couples TRBV28 to TRBJ2-7; D ambiguous. The sequence was obtained from a person in their 60s with lung adenocarcinoma. The sample comprised FFPE invasive lung adenocarcinoma tissue. The CDR3 protein is CASSPAQERYEQYF. DNA for the CDR3: TGTGCCAGCAGTCCTGCCCAGGAACGCTACGAGCAGTACTTC.